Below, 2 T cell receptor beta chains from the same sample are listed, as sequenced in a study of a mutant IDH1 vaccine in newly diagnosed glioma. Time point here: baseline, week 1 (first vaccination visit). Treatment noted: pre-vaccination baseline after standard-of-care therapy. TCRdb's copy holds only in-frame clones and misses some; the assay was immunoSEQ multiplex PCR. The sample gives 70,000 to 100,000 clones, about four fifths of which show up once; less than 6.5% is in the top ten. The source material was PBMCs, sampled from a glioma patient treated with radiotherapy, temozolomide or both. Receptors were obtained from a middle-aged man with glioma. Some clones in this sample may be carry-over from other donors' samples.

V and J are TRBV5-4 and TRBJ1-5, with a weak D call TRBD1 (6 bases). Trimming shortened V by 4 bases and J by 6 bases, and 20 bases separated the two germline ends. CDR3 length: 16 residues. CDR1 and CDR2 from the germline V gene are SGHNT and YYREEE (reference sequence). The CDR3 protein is CASSDGHGGPGQPQHF. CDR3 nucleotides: TGTGCCAGCAGCGACGGACATGGGGGGCCAGGTCAGCCCCAGCATTTT.

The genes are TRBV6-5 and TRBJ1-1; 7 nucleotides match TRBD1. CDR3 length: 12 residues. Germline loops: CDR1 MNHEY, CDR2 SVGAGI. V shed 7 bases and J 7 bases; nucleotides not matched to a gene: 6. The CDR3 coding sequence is TGTGCCAGCAAACACAGGGGAAGTGAAGCTTTCTTT. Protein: CASKHRGSEAFF.